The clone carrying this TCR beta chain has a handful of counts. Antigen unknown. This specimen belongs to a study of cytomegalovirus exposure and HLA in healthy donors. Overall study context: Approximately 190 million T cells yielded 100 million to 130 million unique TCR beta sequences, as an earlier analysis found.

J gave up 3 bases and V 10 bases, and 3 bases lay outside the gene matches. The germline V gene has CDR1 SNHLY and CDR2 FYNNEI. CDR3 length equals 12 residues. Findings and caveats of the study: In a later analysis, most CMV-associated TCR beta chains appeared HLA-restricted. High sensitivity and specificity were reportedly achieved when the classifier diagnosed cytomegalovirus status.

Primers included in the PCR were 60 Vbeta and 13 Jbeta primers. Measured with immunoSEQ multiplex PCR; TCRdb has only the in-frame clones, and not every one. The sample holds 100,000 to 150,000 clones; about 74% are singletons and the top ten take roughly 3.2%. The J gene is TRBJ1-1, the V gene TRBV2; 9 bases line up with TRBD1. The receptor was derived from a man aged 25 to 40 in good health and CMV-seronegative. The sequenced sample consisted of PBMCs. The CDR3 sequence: CATQGAYTEAFF. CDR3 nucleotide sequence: TGTGCCACACAGGGGGCGTACACTGAAGCTTTCTTT.